This TCR beta chain was captured by sequencing in a study of sequential checkpoint blockade in melanoma. Turning to the study itself: Randomization was 1:1 between first-line nivolumab→ipilimumab and ipilimumab→nivolumab. Maintenance nivolumab came after either treatment sequence.

Treatment noted: randomized to nivolumab then ipilimumab (arm A) or the reverse (arm B). No patient had prior DNA-damaging chemotherapy. Live CD3+CD8+ CD19− CD56− cells were sorted from PBMCs. This clone appeared a few times. The germline V and J ends were trimmed by 3 bases and 3 bases, with 14 bases remaining between them. Germline V gives CDR1 SGHAT, CDR2 FQNNGV. This CDR3 is 15 amino acids long. The table came from immunoSEQ multiplex PCR; TCRdb's copy has only in-frame clones and leaves some out. The sample has 20,000 or so clones; about 81% are singletons. This receptor was obtained from a human donor with melanoma. The J gene is TRBJ1-1, the V gene TRBV11-2, with D perhaps matching TRBD1 (5 bases). The sequencing used CD8+ T cells sorted from blood (inferred from file names), collected from a patient given nivolumab and ipilimumab in sequence. The CDR3 is CASSLHLGLDTEAFF. In DNA form, the CDR3 reads TGTGCCAGCAGCTTGCACTTGGGGCTGGACACTGAAGCTTTCTTT.